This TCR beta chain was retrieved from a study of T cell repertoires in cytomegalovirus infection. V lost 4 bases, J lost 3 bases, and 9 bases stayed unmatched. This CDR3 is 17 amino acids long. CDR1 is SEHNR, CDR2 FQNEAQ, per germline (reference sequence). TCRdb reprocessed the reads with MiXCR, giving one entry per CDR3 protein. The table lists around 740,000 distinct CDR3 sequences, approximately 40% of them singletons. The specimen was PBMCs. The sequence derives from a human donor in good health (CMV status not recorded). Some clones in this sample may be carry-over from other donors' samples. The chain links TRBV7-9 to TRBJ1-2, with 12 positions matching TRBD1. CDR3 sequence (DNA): TGTGCCAGCAGCTCTCCGGGACAGGGGGCGTATCACTATGGCTACACCTTC. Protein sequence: CASSSPGQGAYHYGYTF.